One T cell receptor beta chain is described in this entry. The entry originates in a study of T-cell memory formation after mild COVID-19. Study information: TCR clusters mostly belonged to single donors.

The 5'RACE method, run with constant-segment primers, produced TCR alpha and TCR beta cDNA libraries (carrying sample barcodes and UMIs). In TCRdb, the 5' RACE reads were re-called with MiXCR into one record per CDR3 protein. The sample lists about 150,000 distinct CDR3 sequences; roughly 28% were seen once. The germline V gene has CDR1 ENHRY and CDR2 SYGVKD. The V end was cut by 4 bases, the J end by 5 bases, with 11 bases between. This CDR3 is 13 amino acids long. Sequenced: PBMCs or a T cell subset sorted from them (not recorded which). The V and J genes are TRBV10-3 and TRBJ1-1; the D gene is possibly TRBD1 (5 bases). The TCR sequence derives from an adult woman who had mild COVID-19 (a few samples of this study predate the infection). Cell type and time point are not known. CDR3 loop: CAISGDGPTEAFF. CDR3 DNA sequence: TGTGCCATCAGTGGGGACGGCCCAACTGAAGCTTTCTTT.